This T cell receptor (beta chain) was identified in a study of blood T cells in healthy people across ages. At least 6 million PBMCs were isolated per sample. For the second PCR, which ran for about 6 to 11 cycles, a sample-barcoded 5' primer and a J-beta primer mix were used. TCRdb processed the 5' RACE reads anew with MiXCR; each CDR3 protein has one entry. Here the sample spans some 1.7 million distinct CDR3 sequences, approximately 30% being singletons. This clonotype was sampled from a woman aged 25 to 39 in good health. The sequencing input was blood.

In DNA, the CDR3 is TGTGCCAGCAGTTTAAATTTCAGGGGGGGACCCCCAGCGAATGAGCAGTTCTTC. This translates into CASSLNFRGGPPANEQFF. The chain carries TRBV12-3 or TRBV12-4 and TRBJ2-1, with D perhaps assigned TRBD1 or TRBD2 (7 bases each). The CDR3 sequence is 18 residues long. V shed 2 bases and J shed 7 bases, with 24 bases lying between them.